The text below deals with one T cell receptor (beta chain). The antigen remains unidentified. This entry is derived from a study of vaccination effects on CD4 cells after COVID-19. Produced via immunoSEQ multiplex PCR; TCRdb's table is partial and in-frame only. The profile shows tens of thousands of clones, approximately 70% of them singletons. Pools of viral peptides were used by the ViraFEST assay to expand antigen-specific CD4+ T cells ahead of sequencing. Following culture for nine to ten days, CD4+ T cells were isolated. Vaccine recipients lacked prior SARS-CoV-2 infection and had negative nucleocapsid antibodies. Between the trimmed V and J ends, which lost 0 bases and 1 base, there was a span of 4 bases. CDR3 length equals 13 residues. In germline, CDR1 is SGHRS, CDR2 YFSETQ.

The sample in question was CD4+ T cells from PBMCs cultured with SARS-CoV-2 spike peptides, obtained before COVID-19 vaccination. This TCR was sampled from a human donor who received a COVID-19 vaccine. The chain couples TRBV5-1 to TRBJ2-5; D is unresolved. The CDR3 DNA follows: TGCGCCAGCAGCTTGGGGGGCCAAGAGACCCAGTACTTC. The encoded protein is CASSLGGQETQYF.